This is a list of T cell receptor beta chains from one sample in a study of cytomegalovirus exposure and HLA in healthy donors. Using immunoSEQ multiplex PCR, the repertoire was profiled, and TCRdb retains in-frame clones only, with some absent. The sample holds more than 100,000 clones, 85% to 90% seen once. Sequenced material: PBMCs. The receptors were sampled from a woman in her twenties or thirties in good health and CMV-seronegative. CDR3s include the opening cysteine and the closing phenylalanine or tryptophan. A D gene is named only where the DNA matches it firmly. Only part of the rows carry a size: once, few, many, or a class if the clone is expanded.

CDR3 | DNA | V | size | J | D
CASSLSYRGRYPNYGYTF | TGTGCCAGCAGTTTATCGTACAGGGGGCGATACCCTAACTATGGCTACACCTTC | TRBV27 | . | TRBJ1-2 | TRBD1
CASSVSGAGNQPQHF | TGTGCCAGCAGCGTAAGCGGGGCGGGCAATCAGCCCCAGCATTTT | TRBV9 | . | TRBJ1-5 | .
CASSQGLTGVDEQFF | TGTGCCAGCAGCCAAGGACTTACAGGGGTGGATGAGCAGTTCTTC | TRBV4-2 | . | TRBJ2-1 | TRBD1
CASSAGQGKLSYNSPLHF | TGTGCCAGCAGCGCGGGACAGGGAAAACTTTCCTATAATTCACCCCTCCACTTT | TRBV7-6 | . | TRBJ1-6 | TRBD1
CSVGTGENYGYTF | TGCAGCGTTGGGACAGGGGAGAACTATGGCTACACCTTC | TRBV29-1 | . | TRBJ1-2 | TRBD1
CASSFGTGGADTQYF | TGCGCCAGCAGCTTTGGGACAGGGGGCGCAGATACGCAGTATTTT | TRBV5-1 | . | TRBJ2-3 | TRBD1
CASSFSGGNGQFF | TGTGCCAGCAGTTTTAGCGGGGGAAACGGGCAGTTCTTC | TRBV27 | once | TRBJ2-1 | TRBD2
CASSGGLADYEQYF | TGTGCCAGCAGCGGGGGACTAGCGGACTACGAGCAGTACTTC | TRBV9 | once | TRBJ2-7 | TRBD2
CASSVGLAHEQYF | TGTGCCAGCAGCGTCGGACTAGCGCACGAGCAGTACTTC | TRBV7-9 | . | TRBJ2-7 | TRBD2
CASSPWDRGAKNIQYF | TGTGCCAGCAGTCCATGGGACAGGGGAGCCAAAAACATTCAGTACTTC | TRBV27 | . | TRBJ2-4 | TRBD1
CASSQGLGGRSDTQYF | TGTGCCAGCAGCCAGGGACTCGGGGGGCGGTCAGATACGCAGTATTTT | TRBV7-6 | . | TRBJ2-3 | .
CASSLVGADTGELFF | TGTGCCAGCAGCTTGGTAGGGGCCGACACCGGGGAGCTGTTTTTT | TRBV5-4 | . | TRBJ2-2 | .
CASSLTDWRGGKNEQFF | TGTGCCAGCAGCTTAACGGACTGGCGGGGGGGCAAGAATGAGCAGTTCTTC | TRBV7-3 | . | TRBJ2-1 | TRBD2
CASSIAAGSGGYTF | TGTGCCAGTAGTATAGCGGCAGGGTCGGGTGGCTACACCTTC | TRBV19 | . | TRBJ1-2 | .
CASSSAGTAQETQYF | TGTGCCAGCAGCTCTGCCGGGACAGCCCAAGAGACCCAGTACTTC | TRBV28 | . | TRBJ2-5 | TRBD1
CASSLGDRGEQYF | TGTGCCAGCAGCTTGGGGGACAGGGGCGAGCAGTACTTC | TRBV7-9 | . | TRBJ2-7 | TRBD1
CASSVSLRGPTDTQYF | TGTGCCAGCAGCGTATCCCTCAGGGGTCCCACAGATACGCAGTATTTT | TRBV9 | . | TRBJ2-3 | .
CASTPGTVGQGYTF | TGCGCCAGCACTCCCGGGACAGTTGGCCAGGGCTACACCTTC | TRBV5-1 | . | TRBJ1-2 | TRBD1
CASSINQGARYNEQFF | TGTGCCAGTAGTATCAACCAGGGGGCGCGGTACAATGAGCAGTTCTTC | TRBV19 | . | TRBJ2-1 | TRBD1
CASSHQGSGRNYNEQFF | TGTGCCAGCAGCCACCAGGGAAGCGGGAGGAACTACAATGAGCAGTTCTTC | TRBV4-2 | . | TRBJ2-1 | TRBD2
CAISDTGFGGNEQFF | TGTGCCATCAGTGATACAGGATTCGGGGGCAATGAGCAGTTCTTC | TRBV10-3 | . | TRBJ2-1 | .
CASSKRDRAIETQYF | TGTGCCAGCAGTAAACGGGACAGGGCAATAGAGACCCAGTACTTC | TRBV6-1 | . | TRBJ2-5 | TRBD1
CSVGSIYEQYF | TGCAGCGTTGGTAGTATCTACGAGCAGTACTTC | TRBV29-1 | . | TRBJ2-7 | .
CASSLGSSIGTGGLSNYGYTF | TGTGCCAGCAGCTTAGGGTCGTCAATCGGGACAGGGGGTCTTTCAAACTATGGCTACACCTTC | TRBV13 | . | TRBJ1-2 | TRBD1
CASTRGLAGVYEQYF | TGTGCCAGCACCAGAGGACTAGCGGGAGTTTACGAGCAGTACTTC | TRBV21-1 | few | TRBJ2-7 | .
CSVSQGTGELFF | TGCAGCGTCAGCCAGGGTACCGGGGAGCTGTTTTTT | TRBV29-1 | once | TRBJ2-2 | .
CASSQRGGTGELFF | TGCGCCAGCAGCCAAAGGGGGGGCACCGGGGAGCTGTTTTTT | TRBV4-3 | few | TRBJ2-2 | .
CASSSPGRAQGAFF | TGCGCCAGCAGCTCACCCGGCAGGGCGCAAGGAGCTTTCTTT | TRBV5-1 | . | TRBJ1-1 | .
CASSPPGDPSSGANVLTF | TGCGCCAGCAGCCCCCCGGGTGACCCGAGCTCTGGGGCCAACGTCCTGACTTTC | TRBV5-1 | . | TRBJ2-6 | .
CASSFRGETYEQYF | TGTGCCAGCAGTTTCCGCGGGGAAACCTACGAGCAGTACTTC | TRBV6-6 | . | TRBJ2-7 | .
CASSLGPTTNEKLFF | TGTGCCAGCAGCTTAGGTCCTACAACTAATGAAAAACTGTTTTTT | TRBV7-8 | few | TRBJ1-4 | .
CASSPPALSGNTIYF | TGTGCCAGCTCACCACCGGCCCTCTCTGGAAACACCATATATTTT | TRBV18 | . | TRBJ1-3 | .
CASSPTSGTNTGELFF | TGTGCCAGCAGCCCTACTAGCGGGACGAACACCGGGGAGCTGTTTTTT | TRBV7-9 | . | TRBJ2-2 | TRBD2
CASSLELAGGAKNIQYF | TGTGCCAGCAGCTTGGAACTAGCGGGAGGAGCCAAAAACATTCAGTACTTC | TRBV7-8 | . | TRBJ2-4 | TRBD2
CASSPDGGRNTIYF | TGCGCCAGCAGCCCGGACGGGGGGAGGAACACCATATATTTT | TRBV5-1 | few | TRBJ1-3 | .
CASSPAGRGWNSPLHF | TGTGCCAGCAGTCCGGCCGGACGGGGGTGGAATTCACCCCTCCACTTT | TRBV27 | . | TRBJ1-6 | .
CASRDTGSEEQYF | TGTGCCAGCAGAGATACAGGGTCGGAAGAGCAGTACTTC | TRBV27 | once | TRBJ2-7 | .
CAIADRAGNTIYF | TGTGCCATCGCGGACAGGGCTGGAAACACCATATATTTT | TRBV10-3 | few | TRBJ1-3 | TRBD1
CASSLPAGTYEQYF | TGTGCCAGCAGTTTACCCGCAGGGACCTACGAGCAGTACTTC | TRBV28 | . | TRBJ2-7 | .
CASSLGTYPGSNQPQHF | TGTGCCAGCAGCTTAGGCACGTACCCGGGGTCTAATCAGCCCCAGCATTTT | TRBV7-6 | . | TRBJ1-5 | .